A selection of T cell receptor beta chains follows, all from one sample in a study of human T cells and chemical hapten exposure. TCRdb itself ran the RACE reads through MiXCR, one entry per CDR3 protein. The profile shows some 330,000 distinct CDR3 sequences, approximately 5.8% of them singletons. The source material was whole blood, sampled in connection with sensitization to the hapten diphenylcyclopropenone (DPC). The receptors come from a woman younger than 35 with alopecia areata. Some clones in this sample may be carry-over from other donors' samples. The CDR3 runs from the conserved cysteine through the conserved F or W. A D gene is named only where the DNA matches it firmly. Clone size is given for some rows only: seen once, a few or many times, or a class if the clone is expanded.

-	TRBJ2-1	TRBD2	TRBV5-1	CASSSSSGGADIEQFF	TGCGCCAGCAGCTCCTCTAGCGGGGGGGCCGATATTGAGCAGTTCTTC
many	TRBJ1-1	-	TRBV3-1	CASRGHLNTEAFF	TGTGCCAGCAGGGGACACTTGAACACTGAAGCTTTCTTT
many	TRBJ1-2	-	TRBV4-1	CASSQVLANYGYTF	TGCGCCAGCAGCCAAGTCTTGGCGAACTATGGCTACACCTTC
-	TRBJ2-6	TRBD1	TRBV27	CASSLSQDRGSGANVLTF	TGTGCCAGCAGTTTATCGCAGGACAGGGGCTCTGGGGCCAACGTCCTGACTTTC
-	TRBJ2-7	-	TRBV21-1	CASRRCLPSYEQYF	TGTGCCAGCAGAAGGTGTCTCCCCTCCTACGAGCAGTACTTC
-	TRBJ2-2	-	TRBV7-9	CASSSGRGTGELFF	TGTGCCAGCAGCTCAGGACGGGGGACCGGGGAGCTGTTTTTT
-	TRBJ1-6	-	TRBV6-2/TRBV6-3	CASSYDVGSNSPLHF	TGTGCCAGCAGTTACGATGTGGGATCTAATTCACCCCTCCACTTT
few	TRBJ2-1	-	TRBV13	CASSPQAGNEQFF	TGTGCCAGCAGCCCCCAAGCCGGCAATGAGCAGTTCTTC
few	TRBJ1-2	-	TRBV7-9	CASSLHDRANYGYTF	TGTGCCAGCAGCTTACACGACAGAGCTAACTATGGCTACACCTTC
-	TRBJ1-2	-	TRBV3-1	CASSQFGGNYGYTF	TGTGCCAGCAGCCAATTTGGGGGTAACTATGGCTACACCTTC
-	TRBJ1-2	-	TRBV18	CASSPGPQWGTF	TGTGCCAGCTCACCAGGGCCGCAGTGGGGGACCTTC
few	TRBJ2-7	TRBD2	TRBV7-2	CASSLLAGEQYF	TGTGCCAGCAGCTTACTAGCGGGCGAGCAGTACTTC
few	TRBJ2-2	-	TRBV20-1	CSARDLGGANTGELFF	TGCAGTGCTAGAGATCTTGGGGGGGCTAACACCGGGGAGCTGTTTTTT
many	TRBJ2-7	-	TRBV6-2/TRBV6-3	CASSKGGQTAYEQYF	TGTGCCAGCAGTAAGGGAGGACAGACAGCATACGAGCAGTACTTC
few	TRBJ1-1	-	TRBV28	CASSLGDLGTEAFF	TGTGCCAGCAGTTTGGGGGATCTAGGCACTGAAGCTTTCTTT
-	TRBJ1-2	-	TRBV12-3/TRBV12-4	CASSFRSGYGYTF	TGTGCCAGCAGTTTCCGGTCAGGCTATGGCTACACCTTC
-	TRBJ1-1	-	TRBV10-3	CAIGFSGSPEAFF	TGTGCCATCGGCTTTTCGGGATCCCCTGAAGCTTTCTTT
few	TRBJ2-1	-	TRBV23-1	CARRRGANEQFF	TGCGCCAGACGCCGAGGGGCCAATGAGCAGTTCTTC
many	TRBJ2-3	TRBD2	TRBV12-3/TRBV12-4	CASSRNRLAGVTDTQYF	TGTGCCAGCAGCCGGAACAGACTAGCGGGGGTCACAGATACGCAGTATTTT
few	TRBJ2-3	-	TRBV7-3	CASSSRASSTDTQYF	TGTGCCAGCAGCTCCAGGGCGTCTAGCACAGATACGCAGTATTTT
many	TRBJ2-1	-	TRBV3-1	CASSQDQGPFNEQFF	TGTGCCAGCAGCCAAGACCAGGGGCCCTTCAATGAGCAGTTCTTC
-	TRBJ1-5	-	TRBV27	CASRSGQINQPQHF	TGTGCCAGCCGGTCTGGACAGATCAATCAGCCCCAGCATTTT
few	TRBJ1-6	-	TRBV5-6	CASRDSSTGDSPLHF	TGTGCCAGCAGGGACAGCTCAACCGGCGATTCACCCCTCCACTTT